Listed below are T cell receptor beta chains from one sample, sequenced in a study of CXCR3-negative and CXCR3-positive naive CD8 T cells. One entry per CDR3 protein, without DNA, is what TCRdb gives after re-calling the 5' RACE reads. This table holds 65,000 to 95,000 distinct CDR3 sequences. Sequencing used naive CXCR3- CD8+ T cells from blood. All receptors derive from a human donor in good health. Some clones in this sample may be carry-over from other donors' samples. The CDR3 runs from the conserved cysteine through the conserved F or W.

>13|TRBV7-8|TRBJ2-1
CASSPGQANEQFF
>14|TRBV14|TRBJ1-1
CASSQGLSNTEAFF
>13|TRBV19|TRBJ2-5
CASSELVGETQYF
>15|TRBV7-2|TRBJ1-5
CASSLDLGLGQPQHF
>15|TRBV29-1|TRBJ2-1
CSVDVSLAGPSGQFF
>19|TRBV21-1|TRBJ1-2
CASSKTRNVQGGRRGGYTF
>13|TRBV29-1|TRBJ2-1
CSTGTSEYNEQFF
>14|TRBV11-2|TRBJ2-5
CASSLTGWEETQYF
>17|TRBV5-6|TRBJ2-7
CASSLAWIEARDYEQYF
>16|TRBV4-1|TRBJ1-1
CASSQDMVRANTEAFF
>15|TRBV5-1|TRBJ2-1
CASSWSAGGHNEQFF
>16|TRBV28|TRBJ2-1
CASSLLGTGSYNEQFF
>12|TRBV12-3/TRBV12-4|TRBJ2-5
CASAPHPETQYF
>13|TRBV28|TRBJ2-2
CASRRTGAGELFF
>14|TRBV2|TRBJ1-1
CASSETGSNTEAFF
>13|TRBV29-1|TRBJ2-1
CSVVLAGEDEQFF
>13|TRBV28|TRBJ1-1
CASSLHTGDTAFF
>13|TRBV2|TRBJ2-3
CASSTDYTDTQYF
>15|TRBV4-3|TRBJ1-4
CASSPGTGLNEKLFF
>15|TRBV7-8|TRBJ2-1
CASTAGDGSYNEQFF
>12|TRBV12-5|TRBJ1-5
CASGLGGQPQHF
>14|TRBV28|TRBJ2-5
CASRNVFLKETQYF
>14|TRBV13|TRBJ1-6
CASSIRRVDSPLHF
>14|TRBV29-1|TRBJ2-2
CSATLAANTGELFF
>16|TRBV23-1|TRBJ2-1
CASSPHIQGPHNEQFF
>18|TRBV15|TRBJ1-6
CATSRDLGAGTGDSPLHF
>15|TRBV5-6|TRBJ2-3
CASSSVAASTDTQYF
>14|TRBV24-1|TRBJ2-1
CATSDLPPEDEQFF
>15|TRBV7-9|TRBJ2-1
CASSLAGSSYNEQFF
>11|TRBV12-3/TRBV12-4|TRBJ2-7
CASSLSHEQYF
>15|TRBV7-6|TRBJ2-7
CASSPPAADQNEQYF
>15|TRBV18|TRBJ2-2
CASSPSTTGAGELFF
>13|TRBV6-2/TRBV6-3|TRBJ2-7
CASSYSTVYEQYF
>15|TRBV19|TRBJ1-5
CASSIVTGGRQPQHF
>14|TRBV5-1|TRBJ2-7
CASSLKLAGDEQYF
>14|TRBV6-4|TRBJ2-2
CASSSQGQTGELFF
>14|TRBV29-1|TRBJ2-7
CSVGDSSNSYEQYF
>15|TRBV29-1|TRBJ2-5
CSVEESRDSPETQYF
>14|TRBV28|TRBJ2-1
CASSRLRPEDEQFF
>14|TRBV4-3|TRBJ2-7
CASSPGRNAYEQYF
>12|TRBV4-2|TRBJ1-1
CASSQDAAEAFF
>16|TRBV7-6|TRBJ2-3
CASSPLPEAVTDTQYF
>16|TRBV4-1|TRBJ2-7
CASSQFGGASSYEQYF
>13|TRBV29-1|TRBJ1-1
CSGGLGGNTEAFF
>11|TRBV29-1|TRBJ1-2
CSVLALYGYTF
>11|TRBV11-2|TRBJ2-2
CASSLIGELFF
>14|TRBV7-9|TRBJ1-6
CASSLVNTNSPLHF
>13|TRBV29-1|TRBJ1-1
CSVGVLLNTEAFF
>16|TRBV7-9|TRBJ2-2
CASSRTGTPNTGELFF
>13|TRBV29-1|TRBJ2-7
CSVEGRQGNEQYF
>15|TRBV7-9|TRBJ2-5
CASSLAVAGRETQYF
>15|TRBV9|TRBJ2-2
CASSTGPRGTGELFF